Below, one T cell receptor (beta chain) is given with its context. Of the isolated RNA, all was reverse transcribed, and so the sequenced material was expressed TCRB transcripts. Data came from immunoSEQ multiplex PCR; TCRdb stores just in-frame clones and leaves some out. The sample includes about 150,000 clones, over 8.5% of them seen just once. These data originate in a study of beta chain features in type 1 diabetes. CDR3 length equals 12 residues. Germline V gives CDR1 SEHNR, CDR2 FQNEAQ (reference sequence). Trimming took 1 base from V and 5 from J, leaving 5 bases between them. The chain recombines TRBV7-9 with TRBJ2-5, with D unclear. The receptor comes from a young man in good health. The sequenced sample consisted of central memory CD4+ T cells from blood. CDR3 nucleotides: TGTGCCAGCAGCTTAGGCAGGGAGACCCAGTACTTC. Translating gives CASSLGRETQYF.